These 23 T cell receptor beta chains were all obtained from the same sample, sequenced in a study of TIL therapy for anti-PD-1-resistant metastatic lung cancer (dated by TCRdb to 2020 to 2023). The sample's time point label is to be understood as: pre-treatment sample, taken before nivolumab and TIL therapy. Using bias-controlled multiplex PCR with the immunoSEQ v3 hsTCRB kit, the TCR beta CDR3 regions were amplified from genomic DNA. TCRdb retrieved this table from immuneACCESS and kept in-frame rearrangements only. Not all clones are present; in checked studies, unresolved V genes account for under half, and no reason is known for the remainder. This sample has tens of thousands of clones in its table, and under 75% of those were observed once. Roughly 7.2% of the sample comes from the top ten. The sample in question was blood, obtained at baseline. The origin of the receptors is a person aged 25 to 80 with non-small cell lung cancer.

The chain carries TRBV30 and TRBJ2-3, with D possibly being TRBD2 (5 bases). V was clipped by 6 bases and J by 1 base, with 14 bases between them. Germline V lookup: CDR1 GTSNPN, CDR2 SVGIG (reference sequence). This CDR3 is 14 amino acids long. Written as DNA, the CDR3 is TGTGCCTGCTCGGGGTACAGCGGCACAGATACGCAGTATTTT. This gives the protein CACSGYSGTDTQYF.

This chain links TRBV28 with TRBJ1-1, with D possibly TRBD1 on 6 matching bases. Germline-derived CDR1 and CDR2 are MDHEN and SYDVKM. The CDR3 is made up of 16 amino acids. V was shortened by 8 bases and J by 0 bases, with 19 bases between the two germline ends. The CDR3 region is CASWSLVGALNTEAFF. The CDR3, as DNA: TGTGCCAGCTGGTCTTTGGTGGGGGCTTTGAACACTGAAGCTTTCTTT.

This chain uses TRBV2 with TRBJ1-2, with D possibly matching TRBD1 (5 bases). Germline CDR1 is SNHLY and CDR2 is FYNNEI. The V gene lost 7 bases and the J gene lost 4 bases, with 19 bases spanning the gap. The CDR3 length is 15 residues. CDR3 coding DNA: TGTGCCAGCACCGCCGAAACAGGACTCCTCTATGGCTACACCTTC. Translating it yields CASTAETGLLYGYTF. Full variable domain (rest looked up from reference TRBV2 and TRBJ1-2): EPEVTQTPSHQVTQMGQEVILRCVPISNHLYFYWYRQILGQKVEFLVSFYNNEISEKSEIFDDQFSVERPDGSNFTLKIRSTKLEDSAMYFCASTAETGLLYGYTFGSGTRLTVV.

V gene TRBV4-2 combines with J gene TRBJ2-3; 8 nucleotides agree with TRBD2. Losses at the gene ends were 0 bases for V and 7 bases for J; bases not matched to a gene: 9. Germline CDR1 reads LGHNA; CDR2 reads YNFKEQ. CDR3 length equals 16 residues. Here the CDR3 reads CASSQEWSGSSYTQYF. CDR3 DNA sequence: TGTGCCAGCAGCCAAGAATGGAGCGGGAGTTCATATACGCAGTATTTT.

The chain employs TRBV11-2 and TRBJ1-4; unclear D gene. V shed 6 bases and J shed 5 bases, with 16 bases lying between them. From germline, CDR1 is SGHAT and CDR2 FQNNGV. The CDR3 is made up of 15 amino acids. The CDR3, as DNA: TGTGCCAGCAGGCTAGGACCAACCATAAATGAAAAACTGTTTTTT. It translates to CASRLGPTINEKLFF.

The rearrangement joins TRBV5-4 to TRBJ2-1, with 12 bases that match TRBD1. This CDR3 has 15 amino acids. Germline V gives CDR1 SGHNT, CDR2 YYREEE (reference sequence). J gave up 7 bases and V 4 bases, and 6 bases lay outside the gene matches. CDR3 sequence: CASSPGTGGLNEQFF. CDR3 nucleotides: TGTGCCAGCAGCCCCGGGACAGGGGGCCTGAATGAGCAGTTCTTC.

The rearrangement uses TRBV30 and TRBJ2-7; 8 nucleotides line up with TRBD1. Germline V gene lookup returns CDR1 GTSNPN and CDR2 SVGIG (reference sequence). CDR3 size: 13 residues. V gave up 5 bases and J gave up 3 bases; unmatched junction bases: 6. The CDR3: CAWGTGDFYEQYF. CDR3 coding DNA: TGTGCCTGGGGGACAGGTGATTTCTACGAGCAGTACTTC.

The gene calls are TRBV29-1 and TRBJ2-3; D gene unclear. V lost 0 bases and J 4 bases, leaving 11 bases between the germline ends. This CDR3 region has 14 residues. Germline V gene sequence: CDR1 SQVTM, CDR2 ANQGSEA. DNA for the CDR3: TGCAGCGTTGAAGACCCAGTTTTCCCAGATACGCAGTATTTT. This codes for CSVEDPVFPDTQYF.

The chain is built from TRBV28 and TRBJ2-1, with D unclear. The V gene lost 6 bases and the J gene lost 9 bases, with 21 bases spanning the gap. The CDR3 is made up of 15 amino acids. Germline V CDR1 and CDR2: MDHEN, SYDVKM. The CDR3 region is CASSQLRVAKVEQFF. DNA for the CDR3: TGTGCCAGCAGCCAATTACGGGTTGCTAAAGTTGAGCAGTTCTTC.

The chain links TRBV7-9 to TRBJ2-5, with TRBD1 as a possible D gene (5 bases). The V and J ends lost 5 bases and 9 bases respectively, with 16 bases between them. The CDR3 spans 13 residues. From germline, CDR1 is SEHNR and CDR2 FQNEAQ (reference sequence). The CDR3 bases are TGTGCCAGCAGCCCGGACACATCTAGGGCCCAGTACTTC. It specifies CASSPDTSRAQYF.

The V call is TRBV5-6, the J call TRBJ2-5; 10 bases line up with TRBD1. The V gene's germline CDR1 is SGHDT and CDR2 YYEEEE. V was clipped by 3 bases and J by 7 bases; unmatched bases: 9. The CDR3 spans 15 residues. The CDR3 coding sequence is TGTGCCAGCAGCTCACCGGGACAGGGGAGAGGGACCCAGTACTTC. This translates into CASSSPGQGRGTQYF.

This chain uses TRBV19 with TRBJ1-6; 8 nucleotides match TRBD1. The J segment lost 9 bases and the V segment lost 8 bases, leaving 6 bases of the junction unmatched. The germline V gene encodes CDR1 LNHDA and CDR2 SQIVND (reference sequence). CDR3 size: 13 residues. CDR3 sequence reads: CASSPGGGSPLHF. Here the CDR3 DNA reads TGTGCCAGTTCTCCAGGGGGCGGTTCACCCCTCCACTTT.

This chain connects TRBV29-1 to TRBJ1-2; TRBD1 matches 7 bases. Germline V gives CDR1 SQVTM, CDR2 ANQGSEA. V gave up 6 bases and J gave up 5 bases; unmatched junction bases: 9. There are 13 residues in the CDR3. The CDR3 protein is CSVGGGQAYGYTF. CDR3 DNA sequence: TGCAGCGTAGGGGGCGGACAGGCTTATGGCTACACCTTC.

A single count supports this clone. This chain connects TRBV5-6 to TRBJ2-7; 13 bases fit TRBD2. CDR1 and CDR2 (germline): SGHDT, YYEEEE. CDR3 length equals 14 residues. With V trimmed by 2 bases and J by 10 bases, 6 bases remained unmatched. The CDR3 DNA follows: TGTGCCAGCAGCTTAGGACTAGCGGGGGCTTATCAGTACTTC. Encoded protein: CASSLGLAGAYQYF.

This clone was observed a few times. This rearrangement joins TRBV2 to TRBJ1-5, with 8 nucleotides matching TRBD1. The CDR3 spans 16 residues. The germline V gene encodes CDR1 SNHLY and CDR2 FYNNEI. V gave up 7 bases and J gave up 3 bases; unmatched junction bases: 11. Here the CDR3 DNA reads TGTGCCAGCACTAGGCAGGGACAGGTTGACAATCAGCCCCAGCATTTT. It encodes CASTRQGQVDNQPQHF.

This clone was counted once. The chain carries TRBV7-9 and TRBJ2-1; 14 positions match TRBD2. With V trimmed by 5 bases and J by 0 bases, 6 bases remained unmatched. Looked up from germline, CDR1 is SEHNR and CDR2 is FQNEAQ (reference sequence). The CDR3 contains 18 residues. DNA for the CDR3: TGTGCCAGCAGCAGTTCCGGGACTAGCGGGAGCTCCTACAATGAGCAGTTCTTC. As protein: CASSSSGTSGSSYNEQFF. Variable domain in full (rest from reference TRBV7-9 and TRBJ2-1): DTGVSQNPRHKITKRGQNVTFRCDPISEHNRLYWYRQTLGQGPEFLTYFQNEAQLEKSRLLSDRFSAERPKGSFSTLEIQRTEQGDSAMYLCASSSSGTSGSSYNEQFFGPGTRLTVL.

The sample holds one count of this clone. J is TRBJ2-5 and V is TRBV5-1; 16 bases fit TRBD2. Germline V CDR1 and CDR2: SGHRS, YFSETQ. The J segment lost 0 bases and the V segment lost 3 bases, leaving 5 bases of the junction unmatched. The CDR3 totals 18 residues. The chain's CDR3 is CASSWGLAGGLNQETQYF. CDR3 DNA: TGCGCCAGCAGCTGGGGACTAGCGGGGGGGCTAAACCAAGAGACCCAGTACTTC.

This chain connects TRBV15 to TRBJ2-5; D unresolved. CDR1 is LNHNV, CDR2 YYDKDF, per germline (reference sequence). This CDR3 is 19 amino acids long. V gave up 0 bases and J gave up 2 bases, with 22 bases separating them. The CDR3 DNA reads TGTGCCACCAGCAGAGATAGTGGAAAAGGACGGAAGCTACAAGAGACCCAGTACTTC. Its translation is CATSRDSGKGRKLQETQYF.

This chain connects TRBV7-6 to TRBJ1-3; unclear D gene. CDR1 is SGHVS and CDR2 is FNYEAQ in the germline V gene. This CDR3 region has 12 residues. V was clipped by 5 bases and J by 10 bases, with 12 bases between them. CDR3 bases: TGTGCCAGCAGCCCTTCCCCTGGGACCATATATTTT. Translated, it gives CASSPSPGTIYF.

This sequence joins TRBV5-5 and TRBJ1-4, with D maybe TRBD1 (5 bases). The CDR3 sequence is 15 residues long. Trimming took 4 bases from V and 6 from J, leaving 16 bases between them. CDR1 SGHKS and CDR2 YYEKEE come from the germline V gene (reference sequence). The CDR3 bases are TGTGCCAGCAGCCCCGATTGGGGCTCGGATGAAAAACTGTTTTTT. It translates to CASSPDWGSDEKLFF. Based on the CDR3 plus reference TRBV5-5 and TRBJ1-4, the full variable domain is DAGVTQSPTHLIKTRGQQVTLRCSPISGHKSVSWYQQVLGQGPQFIFQYYEKEERGRGNFPDRFSARQFPNYSSELNVNALLLGDSALYLCASSPDWGSDEKLFFGSGTQLSVL.

This clone was found a few times. The genes are TRBV6-5 and TRBJ1-6; D is unresolved. CDR1 and CDR2 (germline): MNHEY, SVGAGI. The CDR3 runs to 9 residues. DNA of the CDR3: TGTGCTCCAGGATCACCCCTCCACTTT. Residues: CAPGSPLHF.

The chain is built from TRBV7-9 and TRBJ2-7; TRBD2 is a possible D gene (7 bases). Germline CDR1 is SEHNR and CDR2 is FQNEAQ (reference sequence). This CDR3 is 16 amino acids long. V lost 2 bases, J lost 0 bases, and 14 bases lay in between. The CDR3 is CASSLSGGGNSYEQYF. Written as DNA, the CDR3 is TGTGCCAGCAGCTTATCGGGCGGGGGCAACTCCTACGAGCAGTACTTC.

The chain combines TRBV6-1 with TRBJ1-1, with D uncertain. The CDR3 is made up of 12 amino acids. Trimming removed 6 bases from V and 8 bases from J, with 13 bases in between. Germline lookup yields CDR1 MNHNS and CDR2 SASEGT. DNA of the CDR3: TGTGCCAGCAGCGTGTATAGGGAGGAAGCTTTCTTT. Translated: CASSVYREEAFF.